The clone carrying this TCR beta chain came up many times. The antigen is undetermined. This CDR3 comprises 15 residues. CDR1 and CDR2 from the germline V gene are LGHNA and YSLEER. Trimming pared 2 bases from V and 3 bases from J, leaving 10 bases between. The sample belongs to a study of early T cells in non-severe SARS-CoV-2 infection. Across the study: The input, bulk RNA from unsorted whole blood, was sequenced, and chains were unpaired.

Study observations and caveats: Using VDJdb, the matching emphasized anti-spike CD8 responses while missing private and CD4 specificities.

Unique molecular identifier tags were affixed to discrete cDNA molecules. TCRdb processed the 5' RACE reads anew with MiXCR; each CDR3 protein has one entry. Of about 34,000 distinct CDR3 sequences listed, 5.5% to 7.5% are singletons. The rearrangement uses TRBV4-3 and TRBJ1-4; D may be TRBD1 (5 bases). The sequenced sample consisted of whole blood. This receptor was obtained from an adult who was a healthcare worker with PCR-confirmed SARS-CoV-2 infection or an uninfected control (not recorded which). In DNA form, the CDR3 reads TGCGCCAGCAGCCAATTCGGGGGATCTAATGAAAAACTGTTTTTT. Translated, it gives CASSQFGGSNEKLFF.